This T cell receptor (beta chain) was captured in a study of cytotoxic CD8 clonotypes in ibrutinib-treated CLL. Study-level information: Response samples were taken after a median of 12 months on treatment, range 6 to 36. Mean yields were around 240,000 productive templates and about 94,000 productive rearrangements per sample. Study-level findings and limits: Clonality rose at ibrutinib response, held steady in sustained remission, and fell toward baseline at progression.

V dropped 0 bases and J dropped 2; count of bases not matched to a gene: 6. The CDR3 runs to 17 residues. CDR1 MGHRA and CDR2 YSYEKL come from the germline V gene. Note on this clone: No antigen is known for it.

Assay used: immunoSEQ multiplex PCR; TCRdb lists only in-frame clones, some missing. The table shows 60,000 to 65,000 clones, with approximately 62% occurring only once. The sequencing used PBMCs, collected after 12 months of ibrutinib treatment. The receptor was derived from a human donor with chronic lymphocytic leukemia. This chain connects TRBV4-1 to TRBJ2-1; 8 bases fit TRBD2. CDR3: CASSQEGLLAAYNEQFF. As DNA, the CDR3 is TGCGCCAGCAGCCAAGAGGGATTACTAGCGGCCTACAATGAGCAGTTCTTC.